A selection of T cell receptor beta chains follows, all from one sample in a study of beta chain features in type 1 diabetes. Assay used: immunoSEQ multiplex PCR; TCRdb lists only in-frame clones, some missing. This sample has some 660,000 clones, with over 11% found just once. The sample was naive CD4+ T cells from blood. These receptors were obtained from a man aged 18 to 30 with type 1 diabetes. The CDR3 runs from the conserved cysteine through the conserved F or W. Fields, in order: clone size, V gene, D gene, J gene, CDR3 DNA, CDR3 protein. D genes are given only for firm matches. Not every row has a clone size; where given, it reads once, few, many or a size class.

size: few
V: TRBV19
D: TRBD1
J: TRBJ1-2
DNA: TGTGCCAGTAGTGCGGGACAGTTGAATGGCTACACCTTC
CDR3: CASSAGQLNGYTF

size: NA
V: TRBV9
D: NA
J: TRBJ1-1
DNA: TGTGCCAGCAGCGTAGGGATGATGAACACTGAAGCTTTCTTT
CDR3: CASSVGMMNTEAFF

size: NA
V: TRBV18
D: NA
J: TRBJ1-1
DNA: TGTGCCAGCTCCCTTGAGATAAACACTGAAGCTTTCTTT
CDR3: CASSLEINTEAFF

size: NA
V: TRBV6-5
D: TRBD2
J: TRBJ2-3
DNA: TGTGCCAGCAGTTCCTCTAGCGGGCACCGCACAGATACGCAGTATTTT
CDR3: CASSSSSGHRTDTQYF

size: few
V: TRBV29-1
D: NA
J: TRBJ2-7
DNA: TGCAGCGTTGAGCCCTCACAGGGCTCCTACGAGCAGTACTTC
CDR3: CSVEPSQGSYEQYF

size: NA
V: TRBV4-3
D: NA
J: TRBJ2-3
DNA: TGCGCCAGCAGCCACCGAACGGGGGTTAGCACAGATACGCAGTATTTT
CDR3: CASSHRTGVSTDTQYF

size: NA
V: TRBV14
D: NA
J: TRBJ1-1
DNA: TGTGCCAGCAGCCCGTTGACAGGGAACACTGAAGCTTTCTTT
CDR3: CASSPLTGNTEAFF

size: NA
V: TRBV29-1
D: NA
J: TRBJ2-3
DNA: TGCAGCGTCGCTCTAGGAGGTGGGCCCACAGATACGCAGTATTTT
CDR3: CSVALGGGPTDTQYF

size: few
V: TRBV29-1
D: TRBD1
J: TRBJ2-5
DNA: TGCAGCGAACAGGGGCCCCGCGAGACCCAGTACTTC
CDR3: CSEQGPRETQYF

size: few
V: TRBV6-4
D: TRBD2
J: TRBJ2-3
DNA: TGTGCCAGCAGTGCAGCGGGAGAACATACGCAGTATTTT
CDR3: CASSAAGEHTQYF

size: few
V: TRBV7-6
D: TRBD1
J: TRBJ1-2
DNA: TGTGCCAGCAGCTTAGATCGAGGGACAGGTACTAACTATGGCTACACCTTC
CDR3: CASSLDRGTGTNYGYTF

size: NA
V: TRBV2
D: NA
J: TRBJ2-2
DNA: TGTGCCAGCAGTCCGGGACCCCCGGGCACCGGGGAGCTGTTTTTT
CDR3: CASSPGPPGTGELFF

size: NA
V: TRBV7-9
D: NA
J: TRBJ2-7
DNA: TGTGCCAGCAGCCTCCAGGGCTACGAGCAGTACTTC
CDR3: CASSLQGYEQYF

size: few
V: TRBV9
D: NA
J: TRBJ2-5
DNA: TGTGCCAGCAGCGCGCCTTGGGACCACCCTCCCGAGACCCAGTACTTC
CDR3: CASSAPWDHPPETQYF

size: NA
V: TRBV9
D: NA
J: TRBJ2-1
DNA: TGTGCCAGCAGCGTAGGGGCGAGCTCCTACAATGAGCAGTTCTTC
CDR3: CASSVGASSYNEQFF

size: NA
V: TRBV10-1
D: NA
J: TRBJ1-2
DNA: TGCGCCAGCAGTGAACTAGAAACCTATGGCTACACCTTC
CDR3: CASSELETYGYTF

size: NA
V: TRBV9
D: NA
J: TRBJ2-7
DNA: TGTGCCAGCAGCTCGGCGACAGGCCGGTCCTACGAGCAGTACTTC
CDR3: CASSSATGRSYEQYF

size: NA
V: TRBV30
D: NA
J: TRBJ1-1
DNA: TGTGCCTGGGTAGGGCCAGGGGTGGGTGACCGAGCTTTCTTT
CDR3: CAWVGPGVGDRAFF

size: NA
V: TRBV7-2
D: TRBD2
J: TRBJ2-2
DNA: TGTGCCAGCAGCTTCCGGACTAGCACCGGGGAGCTGTTTTTT
CDR3: CASSFRTSTGELFF

size: NA
V: TRBV5-6
D: TRBD2
J: TRBJ2-1
DNA: TGTGCCAGCAGCACCCCGGGACTAGCGGCCCGAGGGGAGTTCTTC
CDR3: CASSTPGLAARGEFF

size: NA
V: TRBV29-1
D: TRBD2
J: TRBJ2-3
DNA: TGCAGCGCGGCCCCGGGGCGGGGGGGCGATACGCAGTATTTT
CDR3: CSAAPGRGGDTQYF

size: once
V: TRBV7-2
D: TRBD2
J: TRBJ2-7
DNA: TGTGCCAGCAGCTTAAGACCGGGACTAGCTGACGAGCAGTACTTC
CDR3: CASSLRPGLADEQYF

size: NA
V: TRBV14
D: NA
J: TRBJ1-1
DNA: TGTGCCAGCAGCGTCCGGTTTGAGTCCACTGAAGCTTTCTTT
CDR3: CASSVRFESTEAFF

size: few
V: TRBV7-2
D: NA
J: TRBJ2-7
DNA: TGTGCCAGCAGCTCCCAGGCCAGCTCCTACGAGCAGTACTTC
CDR3: CASSSQASSYEQYF

size: few
V: TRBV9
D: NA
J: TRBJ1-3
DNA: TGTGCCAGCAGCGTACGGCAGGGTGGAAACACCATATATTTT
CDR3: CASSVRQGGNTIYF

size: NA
V: TRBV7-2
D: NA
J: TRBJ2-7
DNA: TGTGCCAGCAGCCCACCGGGTCTCCGGTGGGAGCAGTACTTC
CDR3: CASSPPGLRWEQYF

size: NA
V: TRBV19
D: NA
J: TRBJ2-7
DNA: TGTGCCAGTAGTATCGACAACTCCTACGAGCAGTACTTC
CDR3: CASSIDNSYEQYF

size: NA
V: TRBV4-3
D: TRBD1
J: TRBJ2-3
DNA: TGCGCCAGCAGCCAAGATGGGCGGGCAGGACAGGGGGCGTTGGATACGCAGTATTTT
CDR3: CASSQDGRAGQGALDTQYF

size: few
V: TRBV5-1
D: TRBD1
J: TRBJ1-1
DNA: TGCGCCAGCTCGTCGGGGACAGGGTACACTGAAGCTTTCTTT
CDR3: CASSSGTGYTEAFF

size: NA
V: TRBV4-1
D: NA
J: TRBJ2-1
DNA: TGCGCCAGCAGCCCAGGGTGGGGCCCCTTAAACAATGAGCAGTTCTTC
CDR3: CASSPGWGPLNNEQFF

size: NA
V: TRBV6-1
D: NA
J: TRBJ2-5
DNA: TGTGCCAGCAGTCGGGACTGGGTGGGGACCCAGTACTTC
CDR3: CASSRDWVGTQYF

size: NA
V: TRBV6-4
D: TRBD2
J: TRBJ2-3
DNA: TGTGCCAGCAGTGGCCCCGGGACTAGCAGTCCAGATACGCAGTATTTT
CDR3: CASSGPGTSSPDTQYF

size: NA
V: TRBV7-2
D: NA
J: TRBJ2-2
DNA: TGTGCCAGCAGCCGAATTAAGACGAACACCGGGGAGCTGTTTTTT
CDR3: CASSRIKTNTGELFF

size: few
V: TRBV6-4
D: NA
J: TRBJ2-6
DNA: TGTGCCAGCAGCTTGGGGGGCTCTGGGGCCAACGTCCTGACTTTC
CDR3: CASSLGGSGANVLTF

size: NA
V: TRBV30
D: TRBD1
J: TRBJ2-1
DNA: TGTGCCTGGAGTGTTCAGGGGGAGAATGAGCAGTTCTTC
CDR3: CAWSVQGENEQFF

size: few
V: TRBV19
D: NA
J: TRBJ1-2
DNA: TGTGCCAGTAGTATGGGGATTTATGGCTACACCTTC
CDR3: CASSMGIYGYTF

size: few
V: TRBV5-1
D: NA
J: TRBJ2-1
DNA: TGCGCCAGCAGCACCGGACAGTACTCCTACAATGAGCAGTTCTTC
CDR3: CASSTGQYSYNEQFF

size: NA
V: TRBV14
D: TRBD1
J: TRBJ2-7
DNA: TGTGCCAGCAGCCAACGACAGGGTTACGACGCGCAGTACTTC
CDR3: CASSQRQGYDAQYF

size: few
V: TRBV7-2
D: NA
J: TRBJ1-1
DNA: TGTGCCAGCAGCTTAGGCCCGGCGGGTGCTTTCTTT
CDR3: CASSLGPAGAFF

size: once
V: TRBV27
D: NA
J: TRBJ1-6
DNA: TGTGCCAGCAGTTGGGCCCCCGGGCCCAGGGTAAATTCACCCCTCCACTTT
CDR3: CASSWAPGPRVNSPLHF

size: NA
V: TRBV12-2
D: NA
J: TRBJ2-3
DNA: TGTGCAAGTCGCTTAGGTGCTGATACGCAGTATTTT
CDR3: CASRLGADTQYF

size: few
V: TRBV2
D: TRBD1
J: TRBJ1-1
DNA: TGTGCCAGCAGTTGGACAGGGAACACTGAAGCTTTCTTT
CDR3: CASSWTGNTEAFF

size: few
V: TRBV5-4
D: NA
J: TRBJ1-2
DNA: TGTGCCAGCAGCTTGGCCCAGATATCGAGGGACTATGGCTACACCTTC
CDR3: CASSLAQISRDYGYTF

size: few
V: TRBV11-3
D: NA
J: TRBJ2-2
DNA: TGTGCCAGCAGCTTAGAGGTATACACCGGGGAGCTGTTTTTT
CDR3: CASSLEVYTGELFF

size: NA
V: TRBV11-2
D: NA
J: TRBJ2-2
DNA: TGTGCCAGCAGCTGGCCCGTCGGCGGGCGAATCACCGGGGAGCTGTTTTTT
CDR3: CASSWPVGGRITGELFF

size: few
V: TRBV5-1
D: NA
J: TRBJ2-5
DNA: TGCGCCAGCAGAGAGAACCAAGAGACCCAGTACTTC
CDR3: CASRENQETQYF

size: few
V: TRBV7-2
D: NA
J: TRBJ1-1
DNA: TGTGCCAGCGCAAAGCAGGGGAAAGCTTTCTTT
CDR3: CASAKQGKAFF

size: few
V: TRBV6-1
D: NA
J: TRBJ2-5
DNA: TGTGCCAGCAGGGAAACAGCCGCTCAAGAGACCCAGTACTTC
CDR3: CASRETAAQETQYF

size: NA
V: TRBV6-1
D: NA
J: TRBJ2-1
DNA: TGTGCCAGCACCTGGGACCCGGAGCAGTACAATGAGCAGTTCTTC
CDR3: CASTWDPEQYNEQFF

size: few
V: TRBV18
D: TRBD1
J: TRBJ1-2
DNA: TGTGCCAGCTCACCCGGGACAGCGAACTATGGCTACACCTTC
CDR3: CASSPGTANYGYTF

size: NA
V: TRBV30
D: TRBD1
J: TRBJ1-2
DNA: TGTGCCTGGAACCTACAGGGGAACTATGGCTACACCTTC
CDR3: CAWNLQGNYGYTF

size: few
V: TRBV10-3
D: TRBD1
J: TRBJ2-2
DNA: TGTGCCATCACTGCGACAGGGGCGAACACCGGGGAGCTGTTTTTT
CDR3: CAITATGANTGELFF

size: NA
V: TRBV10-3
D: TRBD1
J: TRBJ2-3
DNA: TGTGCCATCAGGAAGGACAGGGATCTAGGTACGCAGTATTTT
CDR3: CAIRKDRDLGTQYF

size: NA
V: TRBV7-3
D: NA
J: TRBJ1-2
DNA: TGTGCCAGCAGCTTCCCCGGGCCAACTAACTATGGCTACACCTTC
CDR3: CASSFPGPTNYGYTF

size: few
V: TRBV9
D: NA
J: TRBJ1-2
DNA: TGTGCCAGCAGCCCCGGGACGGATCATTTAAACTATGGCTACACCTTC
CDR3: CASSPGTDHLNYGYTF

size: few
V: TRBV5-1
D: TRBD1
J: TRBJ2-7
DNA: TGCGCCAGCACCTCCCTAGGGACAGGGGGCGACGAGCAGTACTTC
CDR3: CASTSLGTGGDEQYF

size: NA
V: TRBV5-1
D: NA
J: TRBJ2-7
DNA: TGCGCCAGCAGCTTGGAGGCGTTCTACGAGCAGTACTTC
CDR3: CASSLEAFYEQYF